The T cell receptor (beta chain) described here comes from a study of blood T cell repertoires in COVID-19. Background on the study: The United States, Italy and Spain supplied acute and convalescent COVID-19 samples. Sources were T cells, B-cell-depleted T cells, or PBMCs; the material itself was cDNA or gDNA.

The V and J ends lost 4 bases and 4 bases respectively, with 13 bases between them. This CDR3 comprises 14 residues. The germline V gene encodes CDR1 LGHNA and CDR2 YSLEER. Original data processing: Estimation of nucleated cell counts was performed using reference gene primer amplification. Method: immunoSEQ multiplex PCR; TCRdb's copy keeps in-frame clones and lacks some. The V and J calls and clone size were taken over from that table, and D and trimming were inferred from the DNA. The sample has approximately 290,000 clones, about nine tenths seen once. This receptor was identified in a man in his late teens or twenties with active or convalescent COVID-19. Material: peripheral blood. V is TRBV4-3 and J is TRBJ1-1; D may be TRBD1 (6 bases). The CDR3 DNA is TGCGCCAGCAGCCCCGGACAGTGGGGCACTGAAGCTTTCTTT. Translating gives CASSPGQWGTEAFF.